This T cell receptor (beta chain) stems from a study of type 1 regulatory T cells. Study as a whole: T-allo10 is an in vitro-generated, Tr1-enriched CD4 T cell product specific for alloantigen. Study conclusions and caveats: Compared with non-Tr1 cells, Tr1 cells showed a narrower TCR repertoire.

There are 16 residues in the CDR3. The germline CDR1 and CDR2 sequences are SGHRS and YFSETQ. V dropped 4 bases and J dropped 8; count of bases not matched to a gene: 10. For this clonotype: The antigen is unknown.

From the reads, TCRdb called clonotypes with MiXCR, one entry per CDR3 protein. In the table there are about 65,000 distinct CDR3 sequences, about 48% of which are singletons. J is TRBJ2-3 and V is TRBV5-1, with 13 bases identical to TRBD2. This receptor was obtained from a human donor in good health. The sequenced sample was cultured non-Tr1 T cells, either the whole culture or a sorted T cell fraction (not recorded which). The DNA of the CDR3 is TGCGCCAGCAGCAACACTAGCGGGGGGGTCGTAGGTACGCAGTATTTT. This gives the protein CASSNTSGGVVGTQYF.